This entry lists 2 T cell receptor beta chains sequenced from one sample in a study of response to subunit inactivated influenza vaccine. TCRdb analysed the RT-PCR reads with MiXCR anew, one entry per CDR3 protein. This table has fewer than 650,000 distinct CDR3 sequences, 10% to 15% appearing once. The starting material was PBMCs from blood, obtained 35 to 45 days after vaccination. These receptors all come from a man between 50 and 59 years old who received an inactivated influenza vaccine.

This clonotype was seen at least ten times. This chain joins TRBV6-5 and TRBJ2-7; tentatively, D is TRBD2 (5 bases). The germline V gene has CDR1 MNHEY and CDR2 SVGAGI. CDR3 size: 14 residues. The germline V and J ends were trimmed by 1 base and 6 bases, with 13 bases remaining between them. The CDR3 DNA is TGTGCCAGCAGTTACTTTGGAGGAGGTGCCGAGCAGTACTTC. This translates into CASSYFGGGAEQYF.

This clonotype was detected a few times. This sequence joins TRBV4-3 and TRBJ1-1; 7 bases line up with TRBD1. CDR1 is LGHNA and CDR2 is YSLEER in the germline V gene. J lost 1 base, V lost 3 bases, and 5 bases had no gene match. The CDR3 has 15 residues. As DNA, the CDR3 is TGCGCCAGCAGCCAGGGCGGGACAGCGAACACTGAAGCTTTCTTT. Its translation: CASSQGGTANTEAFF.